This T cell receptor (beta chain) was documented in a study of blood T cell repertoires in COVID-19. With 6 bases clipped from V and 3 bases from J, the junction kept 8 bases outside the gene matches. The CDR3 consists of 14 residues. CDR1 and CDR2 from the germline V gene are SNHLY and FYNNEI. The assay was immunoSEQ multiplex PCR, and TCRdb's table has in-frame clones only and misses some. The sample lists 80,000 to 100,000 clones; 87% were seen once. Sequenced material: peripheral blood. The clonotype originates from a woman aged 45-59 years with active or convalescent COVID-19. The V gene is TRBV2, the J gene TRBJ2-7; TRBD2 agrees at 7 bases. CDR3 coding DNA: TGTGCCAGCAGCGATGCAAGCGGGGTCTACGAGCAGTACTTC. Protein: CASSDASGVYEQYF.